Below, 30 T cell receptor beta chains from the same sample are listed, as sequenced in a study of T cells after yellow fever vaccination. A single record per CDR3 protein comes from TCRdb applying MiXCR to the 5' RACE reads. The sample holds some 550,000 distinct CDR3 sequences, less than 20% seen once. Sequencing used PBMCs, obtained 15 days after the yellow fever booster vaccination. The receptors come from a man aged 30 to 45 who received the YFV17D yellow fever vaccine.

The chain employs TRBV20-1 and TRBJ2-1, with 10 bases identical to TRBD2. V shed 5 bases, J shed 4 bases, and the junction held 11 bases outside the gene matches. The germline V gene encodes CDR1 DFQATT and CDR2 SNEGSKA (reference sequence). The CDR3 runs to 16 residues. DNA of the CDR3: TGCAGTGCTTTAAACGCTGGGACTAGCGTTTACAATGAGCAGTTCTTC. Protein sequence: CSALNAGTSVYNEQFF.

In DNA form, the CDR3 reads TGTGCCAGCAGCGTAGAGCACTCGGGGAACACTGAAGCTTTCTTT. It yields the protein CASSVEHSGNTEAFF. The chain links TRBV9 to TRBJ1-1; no clear D gene. The CDR3 runs to 15 residues. The V end lost 0 bases, the J end lost 1 base, and 10 bases lay between the germline ends. Germline CDR1 reads SGDLS; CDR2 reads YYNGEE.

This clonotype was seen only a few times. The chain combines TRBV9 with TRBJ2-1; 7 positions match TRBD1. V shed 2 bases, J shed 10 bases, and the junction held 15 bases outside the gene matches. The germline gives CDR1 SGDLS, CDR2 YYNGEE. The CDR3 is 16 amino acids. CDR3 DNA: TGTGCCAGCAGCGTGGATCCGGGACAGTCTACACGAGAGCAGTTCTTC. Amino acid sequence: CASSVDPGQSTREQFF.

This clonotype has a handful of counts. The genes are TRBV7-9 and TRBJ2-3; the match to TRBD2 covers 13 bases. Trimming took 1 base from V and 6 from J; bases not matched to a gene: 4. CDR3 length: 16 residues. Germline CDR1 is SEHNR and CDR2 is FQNEAQ (reference sequence). This CDR3 is CASSLGGLAGMDTQYF. DNA of the CDR3: TGTGCCAGCAGCTTAGGGGGACTAGCGGGAATGGATACGCAGTATTTT.

This clonotype showed up just a few times. The gene calls are TRBV5-1 and TRBJ2-1; D possibly corresponds to TRBD2 (6 bases). The V and J ends lost 0 bases and 5 bases respectively, with 12 bases between them. Germline-derived CDR1 and CDR2 are SGHRS and YFSETQ. CDR3 size: 15 residues. CDR3 amino acids: CASSLARLGDNEQFF. As DNA, the CDR3 is TGCGCCAGCAGCTTGGCGCGACTAGGGGACAATGAGCAGTTCTTC.

This clonotype appeared a few times. J is TRBJ2-1 and V is TRBV4-3, with a possible D match to TRBD2 (5 bases). Trimming pared 0 bases from V and 5 bases from J, leaving 17 bases between. The CDR3 contains 17 residues. Germline V gene lookup returns CDR1 LGHNA and CDR2 YSLEER. The CDR3 sequence is CASSQDWAGREHNEQFF. CDR3 DNA: TGCGCCAGCAGCCAAGACTGGGCTGGCCGGGAACACAATGAGCAGTTCTTC.

The V gene is TRBV11-2, the J gene TRBJ1-1, with a weak D call TRBD1 (5 bases). Germline V lookup: CDR1 SGHAT, CDR2 FQNNGV. The CDR3 is 14 amino acids. The ends were cut back, 5 bases at V and 7 bases at J, with 17 bases in the middle. CDR3 residues: CASSLRRGMGEAFF. CDR3 DNA: TGTGCCAGCAGCCTGCGCCGGGGGATGGGTGAAGCTTTCTTT.

The chain uses TRBV6-2 or TRBV6-3 and TRBJ1-1; D remains ambiguous. Germline-derived CDR1 and CDR2 are MNHEY and SVGEGT. V was pared by 0 bases and J by 0 bases, with 11 bases between. The CDR3 is 16 residues long. CDR3 DNA: TGTGCCAGCAGTTACTCGAAGGAGGAGGTGAACACTGAAGCTTTCTTT. Translated, it gives CASSYSKEEVNTEAFF.

In its sample, this clonotype was seen a few times. The chain combines TRBV3-1 with TRBJ2-7; D is possibly TRBD2 (5 bases). Germline values: CDR1 LGHDT, CDR2 YNNKEL (reference sequence). V was pared by 4 bases and J by 0 bases, with 19 bases between. CDR3 length: 17 amino acids. CDR3 loop: CASSPRRISSRSYEQYF. The CDR3 DNA reads TGTGCCAGCAGCCCCCGGCGAATATCTAGCCGCTCCTACGAGCAGTACTTC.

The sample holds a few counts of this clonotype. The chain employs TRBV9 and TRBJ2-7; TRBD2 matches 8 bases. V lost 1 base to trimming and J lost 2 bases; unmatched junction nucleotides: 5. Germline CDR1 SGDLS, CDR2 YYNGEE. CDR3 length equals 15 residues. In nucleotides, the CDR3 is TGTGCCAGCAGCGTAAGCGGGGGTAGCGCCTACGAGCAGTACTTC. Protein sequence: CASSVSGGSAYEQYF.

The chain couples TRBV5-1 to TRBJ2-5; 8 bases map to TRBD2. The CDR3 spans 15 residues. J was trimmed by 2 bases and V by 3 bases; bases with no gene match: 6. The germline CDR1 and CDR2 sequences are SGHRS and YFSETQ. The CDR3 coding sequence is TGCGCCAGCAGCTACACTAGCGGAGTACAAGAGACCCAGTACTTC. Translation: CASSYTSGVQETQYF.

This clonotype was observed a handful of times. The J gene is TRBJ2-3, the V gene TRBV5-6; D not certain. Germline V gives CDR1 SGHDT, CDR2 YYEEEE. V was shortened by 0 bases and J by 4 bases, with 9 bases between the two germline ends. CDR3 length: 14 amino acids. The CDR3 DNA reads TGTGCCAGCAGCTTGGCCATGGTCGCAGATACGCAGTATTTT. Translated: CASSLAMVADTQYF.

In its sample, this clonotype was seen a few times. The chain joins TRBV20-1 to TRBJ2-1; 8 bases map to TRBD2. Germline CDR1 is DFQATT and CDR2 is SNEGSKA (reference sequence). The length of the CDR3 is 14 residues. The J segment lost 4 bases and the V segment lost 6 bases, leaving 8 bases of the junction unmatched. The CDR3 coding sequence is TGCAGTGCCGCTGCTAGCGGGTTGTACAATGAGCAGTTCTTC. This gives the protein CSAAASGLYNEQFF.

This clonotype has at least ten counts. V is TRBV7-6 and J is TRBJ2-1; weak D call: TRBD2 (5 bases). Germline V CDR1 and CDR2: SGHVS, FNYEAQ. V gave up 2 bases and J gave up 4 bases, with 6 bases separating them. The length of the CDR3 is 13 residues. DNA of the CDR3: TGTGCCAGCAGCTTAAGGGAGTACAATGAGCAGTTCTTC. Translated: CASSLREYNEQFF.

This clonotype has a count of ten or more. The chain couples TRBV7-8 to TRBJ1-1; D is unclear. The CDR3 runs to 13 residues. Trimming stripped 5 bases from V and 7 bases from J, with 14 bases between. The germline gives CDR1 SGHVS, CDR2 FQNEAQ. The CDR3 DNA reads as TGTGCCAGCAGCGTCAGTACCCTCGGTGAAGCTTTCTTT. Translated, it gives CASSVSTLGEAFF.

This clonotype was picked up a small number of times. The chain combines TRBV5-5 with TRBJ1-1, with TRBD1 identical over 9 bases. The CDR3 is 16 residues long. Germline V gene sequence: CDR1 SGHKS, CDR2 YYEKEE (reference sequence). The V segment lost 2 bases and the J segment 5 bases; nucleotides outside the gene matches: 10. CDR3 amino acids: CASSFDPGQGWTEAFF. As DNA, the CDR3 is TGTGCCAGCAGCTTTGACCCGGGACAGGGATGGACTGAAGCTTTCTTT.

The chain is built from TRBV6-1 and TRBJ2-2; D is perhaps TRBD1 (5 bases). Germline CDR1 reads MNHNS; CDR2 reads SASEGT. The length of the CDR3 is 17 residues. The V end lost 6 bases, the J end lost 1 base, and 18 bases lay between the germline ends. The CDR3 here is CASRSQPGHLNTGELFF. The CDR3, as DNA: TGTGCCAGCAGATCCCAACCCGGACACCTGAACACCGGGGAGCTGTTTTTT.

The rearrangement uses TRBV28 and TRBJ2-5; 11 nucleotides line up with TRBD2. Losses at the gene ends were 2 bases for V and 7 bases for J; bases not matched to a gene: 12. CDR1 is MDHEN, CDR2 SYDVKM, per germline. The CDR3 sequence is 17 residues long. In DNA form, the CDR3 reads TGTGCCAGCAGTTTAGGGCTGGGACTAGCGGTCAGTGTGACCCAGTACTTC. Protein: CASSLGLGLAVSVTQYF.

Only a few counts were recorded for this clonotype. This chain links TRBV5-1 with TRBJ2-1; a possible D gene is TRBD1 (5 bases). This CDR3 has 15 residues. With 1 base removed from V and 7 bases from J, the gap between germline ends came to 15 bases. Germline CDR1 and CDR2: SGHRS and YFSETQ. This CDR3 reads CASSLSPSAGNEQFF. In nucleotides, the CDR3 is TGCGCCAGCAGCTTGTCCCCCTCAGCAGGGAATGAGCAGTTCTTC.

The chain carries TRBV29-1 and TRBJ2-1; a weak D match, TRBD1 (5 bases). Germline assignment: CDR1 SQVTM and CDR2 ANQGSEA. CDR3 length: 11 amino acids. V gave up 4 bases and J gave up 4 bases, with 5 bases separating them. In DNA form, the CDR3 reads TGCAGCGTTGCAGGGTACAATGAGCAGTTCTTC. Translation gives CSVAGYNEQFF.

This clonotype was observed a handful of times. The rearrangement joins TRBV7-2 to TRBJ1-4; D is perhaps TRBD1 (6 bases). The CDR3 is made up of 16 amino acids. V shed 1 base and J shed 5 bases, with 14 bases lying between them. Germline CDR1 and CDR2: SGHTA and FQGNSA. In nucleotides, the CDR3 is TGTGCCAGCAGCTTAGTACTCACAGGGCCCAATGAAAAACTGTTTTTT. This gives the protein CASSLVLTGPNEKLFF.

This sequence joins TRBV20-1 and TRBJ2-7; D gene unclear. Trimming pared 1 base from V and 6 bases from J, leaving 13 bases between. Germline V gene data show CDR1 as DFQATT and CDR2 as SNEGSKA (reference sequence). This CDR3 region has 13 residues. This CDR3 reads CSARGSSVGEQYF. In nucleotides, the CDR3 is TGCAGTGCTAGAGGATCGAGCGTTGGCGAGCAGTACTTC.

Remarks on this clonotype: The missing conserved phenylalanine or tryptophan at the end of this CDR3 makes a read error likely. The chain uses TRBV30 and TRBJ2-2; D call uncertain. There are 14 residues in the CDR3. The V gene's germline CDR1 is GTSNPN and CDR2 SVGIG (reference sequence). V was shortened by 0 bases and J by 2 bases, with 7 bases between the two germline ends. The CDR3 DNA reads TGTGCCTGGAGTGTTCCGGGCAACACCGGGGAGCTGTTTTCT. Translated: CAWSVPGNTGELFS.

This rearrangement joins TRBV30 to TRBJ2-7; no firm D call. V lost 6 bases and J 5 bases, leaving 26 bases between the germline ends. CDR1 is GTSNPN and CDR2 is SVGIG in the germline V gene (reference sequence). The CDR3 has 16 amino acids. Written as DNA, the CDR3 is TGTGCCTGCGGGCCTCAGAGCCCCTCCCTTAAGAACGAGCAGTACTTC. As protein: CACGPQSPSLKNEQYF.

In this sample, this clonotype turned up a few times. V gene TRBV5-5 combines with J gene TRBJ2-5; 11 nucleotides align to TRBD2. The CDR3 is made up of 16 amino acids. After removal of 3 bases from V and 5 bases from J, the junction contained 9 bases not matched to a gene. Germline V gives CDR1 SGHKS, CDR2 YYEKEE (reference sequence). The DNA of the CDR3 is TGTGCCAGCAGCTCGCGACTAGCGGGACCTGCGGAGACCCAGTACTTC. Encoded protein: CASSSRLAGPAETQYF.

This chain uses TRBV12-3 or TRBV12-4 with TRBJ1-4; 7 nucleotides align to TRBD1. CDR3 size: 14 residues. V trimming: 3 bases; J trimming: 4 bases; junction bases outside the gene matches: 2. CDR3 in DNA: TGTGCCAGCAGTTTCGCAGGGGGTAATGAAAAACTGTTTTTT. Its protein product is CASSFAGGNEKLFF.

This clonotype came up a few times. The gene calls are TRBV6-1 and TRBJ2-1; D is undetermined. Germline V lookup: CDR1 MNHNS, CDR2 SASEGT. The V end was cut by 5 bases, the J end by 0 bases, with 17 bases between. The CDR3 runs 17 residues. The CDR3 loop is CASSRSRSYSSYNEQFF. The CDR3 DNA reads TGTGCCAGCAGTCGAAGCCGCTCCTATAGCTCCTACAATGAGCAGTTCTTC.

The CDR3 DNA follows: TGTGCCAGCAGTCAAAGCGGGACCAGGGAAAAACTGTTTTTT. Translating gives CASSQSGTREKLFF. The chain employs TRBV28 and TRBJ1-4, with a possible D match to TRBD1 (5 bases). In germline, CDR1 is MDHEN, CDR2 SYDVKM. The V and J ends lost 5 bases and 8 bases respectively, with 15 bases between them. The CDR3 contains 14 residues. The variable domain in full, completed from reference TRBV28 and TRBJ1-4, reads DVKVTQSSRYLVKRTGEKVFLECVQDMDHENMFWYRQDPGLGLRLIYFSYDVKMKEKGDIPEGYSVSREKKERFSLILESASTNQTSMYLCASSQSGTREKLFFGSGTQLSVL.

The chain combines TRBV12-3 or TRBV12-4 with TRBJ1-3, with D possibly being TRBD1 (5 bases). The CDR3 consists of 12 residues. Trimming took off 10 bases at V and 8 bases at J, with 15 bases between the two ends. Written as DNA, the CDR3 is TGTGCCACCCTTTGGGGGGGAGACACCATATATTTT. Translating it yields CATLWGGDTIYF.

This chain uses TRBV28 with TRBJ2-3; a possible D gene is TRBD2 (5 bases). Germline V lookup: CDR1 MDHEN, CDR2 SYDVKM. Trimming took 3 bases from V and 2 from J, leaving 9 bases between them. The CDR3 totals 14 residues. CDR3 region: CASSFSGYTDTQYF. Written as DNA, the CDR3 is TGTGCCAGCAGTTTCAGCGGCTACACAGATACGCAGTATTTT.